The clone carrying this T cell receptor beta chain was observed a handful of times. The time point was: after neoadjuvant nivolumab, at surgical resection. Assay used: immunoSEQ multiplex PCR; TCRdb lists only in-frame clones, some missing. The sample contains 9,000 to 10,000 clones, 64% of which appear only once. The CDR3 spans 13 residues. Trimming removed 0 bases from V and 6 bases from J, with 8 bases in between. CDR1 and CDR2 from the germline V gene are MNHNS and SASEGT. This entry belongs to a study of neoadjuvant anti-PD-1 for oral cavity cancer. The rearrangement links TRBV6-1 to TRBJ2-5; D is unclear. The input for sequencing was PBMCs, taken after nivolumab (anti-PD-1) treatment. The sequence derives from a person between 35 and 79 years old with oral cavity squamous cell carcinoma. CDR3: CASSEASQQTQYF. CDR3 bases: TGTGCCAGCAGTGAAGCCTCACAACAGACCCAGTACTTC.